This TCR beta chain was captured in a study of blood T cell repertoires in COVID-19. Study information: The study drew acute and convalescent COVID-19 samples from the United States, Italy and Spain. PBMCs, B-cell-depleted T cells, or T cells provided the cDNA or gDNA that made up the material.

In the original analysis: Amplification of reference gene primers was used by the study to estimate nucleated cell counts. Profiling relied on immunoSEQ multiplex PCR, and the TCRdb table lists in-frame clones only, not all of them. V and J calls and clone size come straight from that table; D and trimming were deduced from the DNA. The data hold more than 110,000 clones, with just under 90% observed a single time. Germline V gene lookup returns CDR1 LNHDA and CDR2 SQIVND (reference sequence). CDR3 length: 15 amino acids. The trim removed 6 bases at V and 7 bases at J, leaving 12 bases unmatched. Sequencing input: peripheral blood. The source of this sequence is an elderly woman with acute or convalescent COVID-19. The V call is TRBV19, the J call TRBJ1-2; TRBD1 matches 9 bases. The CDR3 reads CASRSGTGFHGGYTF. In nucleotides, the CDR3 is TGTGCCAGTAGATCCGGGACAGGGTTCCACGGTGGCTACACCTTC.